Following are 25 T cell receptor beta chains from one sample sequenced in a study of blood T cell repertoires in COVID-19. Produced via immunoSEQ multiplex PCR; TCRdb's table is partial and in-frame only. The top ten clones hold about 19% of a sample with roughly 150,000 clones, 84% of them seen once. Sequencing was performed on peripheral blood. These receptors all come from a woman at least 80 years old with acute or convalescent COVID-19.

The rearrangement uses TRBV11-2 and TRBJ2-1, with TRBD2 identical over 11 bases. Trimming took 4 bases from V and 2 from J; bases not matched to a gene: 7. This CDR3 comprises 17 residues. Germline V gene data show CDR1 as SGHAT and CDR2 as FQNNGV. The CDR3 DNA follows: TGTGCCAGCAGCTCCTGGGGTAGCGGGAGGGCCTACAATGAGCAGTTCTTC. Its protein is CASSSWGSGRAYNEQFF. Drawing the rest from reference TRBV11-2 and TRBJ2-1, the complete variable domain is EAGVAQSPRYKIIEKRQSVAFWCNPISGHATLYWYQQILGQGPKLLIQFQNNGVVDDSQLPKDRFSAERLKGVDSTLKIQPAKLEDSAVYLCASSSWGSGRAYNEQFFGPGTRLTVL.

The V and J genes are TRBV6-1 and TRBJ2-4, with TRBD1 as a possible D gene (5 bases). CDR3 size: 17 residues. Trimming cost V 3 bases and J 0 bases, with 15 bases left between them. Germline V gene sequence: CDR1 MNHNS, CDR2 SASEGT. The CDR3 bases are TGTGCCAGCAGTGAGGGGTTAGGGGCATTAGCCAAAAACATTCAGTACTTC. Residues: CASSEGLGALAKNIQYF.

This clone was seen once. V gene TRBV6-5 combines with J gene TRBJ2-5; the match to TRBD1 covers 7 bases. Trimming at V came to 6 bases and at J to 1 base, leaving 8 bases not matched to a gene. The germline gives CDR1 MNHEY, CDR2 SVGAGI. CDR3 length equals 15 residues. This chain's CDR3 is CASSRGTAFQETQYF. CDR3 DNA sequence: TGTGCCAGCAGCCGAGGGACAGCCTTCCAAGAGACCCAGTACTTC.

The chain employs TRBV4-2 and TRBJ2-1; D unresolved. The CDR3 runs to 13 residues. Germline CDR1 LGHNA, CDR2 YNFKEQ. V was clipped by 3 bases and J by 5 bases, with 8 bases between them. CDR3 nucleotide sequence: TGTGCCAGCAGCCACAGACTCAACAATGAGCAGTTCTTC. Its protein is CASSHRLNNEQFF.

V usage is TRBV6-4 and J usage is TRBJ2-1; D might be TRBD1 (5 bases). Deletions cut 2 bases from V and 9 bases from J, with 11 bases between. The germline gives CDR1 MRHNA, CDR2 SNTAGT. This CDR3 comprises 13 residues. CDR3 residues: CASSDTTRAEQFF. The CDR3 DNA reads TGTGCCAGCAGTGACACTACCAGGGCTGAGCAGTTCTTC.

The chain joins TRBV11-2 to TRBJ1-5, with 7 bases that match TRBD1. The CDR3 extends over 13 amino acids. Trimming took 8 bases from V and 4 from J; bases not matched to a gene: 5. From germline, CDR1 is SGHAT and CDR2 FQNNGV. CDR3 loop: CASATGANQPQHF. The CDR3 DNA is TGTGCCAGCGCTACAGGGGCAAATCAGCCCCAGCATTTT. The variable domain in full, completed from reference TRBV11-2 and TRBJ1-5, reads EAGVAQSPRYKIIEKRQSVAFWCNPISGHATLYWYQQILGQGPKLLIQFQNNGVVDDSQLPKDRFSAERLKGVDSTLKIQPAKLEDSAVYLCASATGANQPQHFGDGTRLSIL.

The chain couples TRBV7-2 to TRBJ1-5; D uncertain. The CDR3 consists of 14 residues. Looked up from germline, CDR1 is SGHTA and CDR2 is FQGNSA. V was cut by 1 base and J by 0 bases, with 4 bases left in between. DNA for the CDR3: TGTGCCAGCAGCTTAGAGCTTAGCAATCAGCCCCAGCATTTT. It yields the protein CASSLELSNQPQHF.

This clone occurred once. The rearrangement links TRBV5-1 to TRBJ2-1; weak D call: TRBD2 (6 bases). The V end was cut by 0 bases, the J end by 0 bases, with 10 bases between. Germline values: CDR1 SGHRS, CDR2 YFSETQ. The CDR3 is made up of 16 amino acids. CDR3 region: CASSLVMGGSYNEQFF. The CDR3 DNA follows: TGCGCCAGCAGCTTGGTGATGGGAGGCTCCTACAATGAGCAGTTCTTC.

This clone was picked up a small number of times. This sequence joins TRBV6-5 and TRBJ1-3; tentatively, D is TRBD1 (5 bases). The CDR3 is made up of 15 amino acids. V was pared by 5 bases and J by 1 base, with 12 bases between. Looked up from germline, CDR1 is MNHEY and CDR2 is SVGAGI. The CDR3 sequence is CASSQTRGSGNTIYF. The CDR3 coding sequence is TGTGCCAGCAGTCAGACAAGGGGATCTGGAAACACCATATATTTT.

The rearrangement joins TRBV11-2 to TRBJ2-1; TRBD1 might be the D (5 bases). The CDR3 loop spans 13 amino acids. CDR1 is SGHAT and CDR2 is FQNNGV in the germline V gene. V lost 0 bases and J 7 bases, leaving 7 bases between the germline ends. This CDR3 is CASSLETVNEQFF. DNA of the CDR3: TGTGCCAGCAGCTTAGAGACAGTGAATGAGCAGTTCTTC. The full variable domain, in which reference TRBV11-2 and TRBJ2-1 provide the parts outside the CDR3, is EAGVAQSPRYKIIEKRQSVAFWCNPISGHATLYWYQQILGQGPKLLIQFQNNGVVDDSQLPKDRFSAERLKGVDSTLKIQPAKLEDSAVYLCASSLETVNEQFFGPGTRLTVL.

J is TRBJ2-7 and V is TRBV28, with TRBD2 matching 11 bases. Germline V CDR1 and CDR2: MDHEN, SYDVKM. V lost 7 bases and J lost 4; bases outside the gene matches: 12. This CDR3 region has 16 residues. CDR3 sequence (DNA): TGTGCCAGCACCATTTCCCTTAGCGGGAGGGCGTACGAGCAGTACTTC. Protein sequence: CASTISLSGRAYEQYF.

The chain uses TRBV29-1 and TRBJ1-3; D remains unclear. Trimming took 8 bases from V and 0 from J, leaving 11 bases between them. There are 13 residues in the CDR3. Germline CDR1 SQVTM, CDR2 ANQGSEA. CDR3 in DNA: TGCAGCTTTATGGTCAGCTCTGGAAACACCATATATTTT. It translates to CSFMVSSGNTIYF.

This clone was recorded only once. V usage is TRBV7-8 and J usage is TRBJ2-5; TRBD2 matches 14 bases. Trimming at V came to 5 bases and at J to 4 bases, leaving 9 bases not matched to a gene. Looked up from germline, CDR1 is SGHVS and CDR2 is FQNEAQ. CDR3 length: 17 amino acids. The CDR3 nucleotides read TGTGCCAGCAGCCCCCTCACGGGACTAGCGGGAGTAGAGACCCAGTACTTC. It is translated as CASSPLTGLAGVETQYF.

The rearrangement joins TRBV11-1 to TRBJ2-1, with 8 bases that match TRBD2. After removal of 5 bases from V and 4 bases from J, the junction contained 10 bases not matched to a gene. Germline CDR1 reads SGHAT; CDR2 reads FQDESV (reference sequence). This CDR3 comprises 16 residues. CDR3 region: CASSPSVREGYNEQFF. CDR3 DNA: TGTGCCAGCAGCCCCAGCGTCCGGGAGGGGTACAATGAGCAGTTCTTC.

This chain joins TRBV7-2 and TRBJ2-7; a weak D match, TRBD1 (6 bases). V was cut by 7 bases and J by 3 bases, with 16 bases left in between. The CDR3 is 14 amino acids. Germline V gives CDR1 SGHTA, CDR2 FQGNSA. For the CDR3, the DNA is TGTGCCAGCAACCAGGGGATAGGGGTCTACGAGCAGTACTTC. It encodes CASNQGIGVYEQYF.

The chain carries TRBV6-2 or TRBV6-3 and TRBJ2-5; 14 bases are a match to TRBD2. CDR1 MNHEY and CDR2 SVGEGT come from the germline V gene. V was pared by 5 bases and J by 2 bases, with 10 bases of the junction left unmatched. The length of the CDR3 is 18 residues. Here the CDR3 DNA reads TGTGCCAGCAGTCGCCCGGGACTAGCGGGGGCTATTCAAGAGACCCAGTACTTC. It is translated as CASSRPGLAGAIQETQYF.

The chain uses TRBV7-8 and TRBJ1-2, with TRBD1 as a possible D gene (5 bases). With 5 bases removed from V and 4 bases from J, the gap between germline ends came to 20 bases. Germline V gene lookup returns CDR1 SGHVS and CDR2 FQNEAQ. The CDR3 is made up of 16 amino acids. This CDR3 reads CASSRTSSGETYGYTF. In nucleotides, the CDR3 is TGTGCCAGCAGCCGGACGAGCTCGGGGGAAACCTATGGCTACACCTTC.

This clone was seen only once. V and J are TRBV6-6 and TRBJ2-7; TRBD1 might be the D (6 bases). The germline gives CDR1 MNHNY, CDR2 SVGAGI (reference sequence). Trimming removed 6 bases at V and 2 bases at J, with 17 bases between. The CDR3 totals 15 residues. The DNA for the CDR3 is TGTGCCAGCAGGGCTACAGGGAAAAACACCTACGAGCAGTACTTC. As protein: CASRATGKNTYEQYF.

This chain joins TRBV7-2 and TRBJ2-7; D is undetermined. The germline CDR1 and CDR2 sequences are SGHTA and FQGNSA. The CDR3 consists of 14 residues. V lost 0 bases and J 3 bases, leaving 9 bases between the germline ends. The CDR3 nucleotides read TGTGCCAGCAGCTTAGCGCCCGGGTACTACGAGCAGTACTTC. Its protein product is CASSLAPGYYEQYF.

V gene TRBV18 combines with J gene TRBJ2-1; 11 nucleotides align to TRBD1. The CDR3 has 15 amino acids. Per the germline V gene, CDR1 is KGHSH and CDR2 is LQKENI. The J segment lost 2 bases and the V segment lost 3 bases, leaving 0 bases of the junction unmatched. Here the CDR3 reads CASSPGQGAYNEQFF. The CDR3 nucleotides read TGTGCCAGCTCACCGGGACAGGGGGCCTACAATGAGCAGTTCTTC. Full variable domain (rest looked up from reference TRBV18 and TRBJ2-1): NAGVMQNPRHLVRRRGQEARLRCSPMKGHSHVYWYRQLPEEGLKFMVYLQKENIIDESGMPKERFSAEFPKEGPSILRIQQVVRGDSAAYFCASSPGQGAYNEQFFGPGTRLTVL.

The chain has TRBV28 and TRBJ1-2; 11 bases agree with TRBD1. CDR1 MDHEN and CDR2 SYDVKM come from the germline V gene. The CDR3 is made up of 16 amino acids. The V and J ends lost 5 bases and 5 bases, in that order; junction bases with no gene match: 10. The DNA of the CDR3 is TGTGCCAGCAGTATAACCCCCGGGACAGGGGGGTATGGCTACACCTTC. Protein: CASSITPGTGGYGYTF.

The chain joins TRBV7-2 to TRBJ1-1; weak D call: TRBD1 (6 bases). CDR1 is SGHTA, CDR2 FQGNSA, per germline. Trimming removed 3 bases at V and 1 base at J, with 9 bases between. The CDR3 has 14 residues. CDR3 nucleotides: TGTGCCAGCAGCTTGGGACACACGAACACTGAAGCTTTCTTT. Encoded protein: CASSLGHTNTEAFF.

V gene TRBV6-5 combines with J gene TRBJ2-5, with 8 bases fitting TRBD2. Looked up from germline, CDR1 is MNHEY and CDR2 is SVGAGI. The CDR3 contains 14 residues. V lost 6 bases, J lost 2 bases, and 5 bases stayed unmatched. CDR3 DNA: TGTGCCAGCAGCCGGGGGGGCCCTCAAGAGACCCAGTACTTC. Translation: CASSRGGPQETQYF.

The V call is TRBV24-1, the J call TRBJ2-3, with 11 nucleotides matching TRBD2. Trimming took 10 bases from V and 4 from J; bases not matched to a gene: 6. The CDR3 has 14 amino acids. Looked up from germline, CDR1 is KGHDR and CDR2 is SFDVKD. The CDR3 loop reads CATSGGALADTQYF. The CDR3 nucleotides read TGTGCCACTAGCGGGGGGGCCCTCGCAGATACGCAGTATTTT.

V gene TRBV5-6 combines with J gene TRBJ2-3; D gene unclear. Per the germline V gene, CDR1 is SGHDT and CDR2 is YYEEEE. Between the trimmed V and J ends, which lost 2 bases and 3 bases, there was a span of 10 bases. The CDR3 extends over 14 amino acids. The CDR3 region has the DNA TGTGCCAGCAGCTTTGCCGCCCGGACAGATACGCAGTATTTT. Amino acid sequence: CASSFAARTDTQYF.